Following are 29 T cell receptor beta chains from one sample sequenced in a study of T-cell memory formation after mild COVID-19. TCRdb called the 5' RACE reads again in MiXCR, with one record for every CDR3 protein. The table includes a few hundred thousand distinct CDR3 sequences, 8% to 9% detected once. Sequencing was performed on PBMCs or a T cell subset sorted from them (not recorded which). Receptors originate from a man aged 18 to 29 who had mild COVID-19 (a few samples of this study predate the infection). Cell type and time point are not known.

The chain employs TRBV4-1 and TRBJ2-3; 7 positions match TRBD1. The CDR3 has 15 amino acids. Germline-derived CDR1 and CDR2 are MGHRA and YSYEKL. Unmatched junction bases numbered 9, after V lost 3 bases and J lost 6 bases. The chain's CDR3 is CASSQTGSVPDTQYF. The DNA for the CDR3 is TGCGCCAGCAGCCAGACAGGGTCCGTACCGGATACGCAGTATTTT.

In its sample, this clonotype was seen a few times. V gene TRBV29-1 combines with J gene TRBJ2-3; maybe TRBD1 (5 bases). Germline CDR1 SQVTM, CDR2 ANQGSEA. CDR3 length: 14 amino acids. Deletions cut 5 bases from V and 2 bases from J, with 14 bases between. The CDR3 sequence is CSVLGRAITDTQYF. CDR3 DNA sequence: TGCAGCGTTCTCGGCAGGGCGATCACAGATACGCAGTATTTT.

The sample holds a few counts of this clonotype. V usage is TRBV19 and J usage is TRBJ2-5; D ambiguous. V was shortened by 9 bases and J by 3 bases, with 8 bases between the two germline ends. This CDR3 comprises 11 residues. CDR1 and CDR2 from the germline V gene are LNHDA and SQIVND (reference sequence). CDR3 bases: TGTGCCAGCCGATTTGAAGAGACCCAGTACTTC. Translating gives CASRFEETQYF.

This chain connects TRBV7-8 to TRBJ1-5; D is unclear. From germline, CDR1 is SGHVS and CDR2 FQNEAQ. Trimming took off 5 bases at V and 6 bases at J, with 14 bases between the two ends. The CDR3 runs 14 residues. In DNA, the CDR3 is TGTGCCAGCAGCCTAGGTCGGGAGGGTCAGCCCCAGCATTTT. Its translation is CASSLGREGQPQHF.

This rearrangement joins TRBV19 to TRBJ1-2, with a weak D call TRBD1 (5 bases). Trimming left V 3 bases short and J 5 bases short, with 10 bases between. In germline, CDR1 is LNHDA, CDR2 SQIVND (reference sequence). This CDR3 comprises 13 residues. CDR3 nucleotide sequence: TGTGCCAGTAGTATCGGGACGGGATATGGCTACACCTTC. Amino acids: CASSIGTGYGYTF. Full variable domain (missing parts from reference TRBV19 and TRBJ1-2): DGGITQSPKYLFRKEGQNVTLSCEQNLNHDAMYWYRQDPGQGLRLIYYSQIVNDFQKGDIAEGYSVSREKKESFPLTVTSAQKNPTAFYLCASSIGTGYGYTFGSGTRLTVV.

The chain uses TRBV5-1 and TRBJ1-2; D is uncertain. The CDR3 totals 14 residues. The germline V gene encodes CDR1 SGHRS and CDR2 YFSETQ. The V and J ends lost 4 bases and 3 bases respectively, with 13 bases between them. The CDR3 sequence: CASSIGPDDYGYTF. CDR3 sequence (DNA): TGCGCCAGCAGCATAGGACCGGACGACTATGGCTACACCTTC.

This clonotype showed up just a few times. The chain is built from TRBV24-1 and TRBJ1-5; perhaps TRBD1 as D (6 bases). Germline lookup yields CDR1 KGHDR and CDR2 SFDVKD. The CDR3 runs to 16 residues. Trimming stripped 1 base from V and 5 bases from J, with 14 bases between. The DNA for the CDR3 is TGTGCCACCAGTGATTTCCGACAGGAGGGCGATCAGCCCCAGCATTTT. Its translation: CATSDFRQEGDQPQHF.

The chain recombines TRBV5-1 with TRBJ2-1, with TRBD2 matching over 13 bases. V shed 3 bases, J shed 7 bases, and the junction held 4 bases outside the gene matches. The CDR3 runs to 15 residues. CDR1 SGHRS and CDR2 YFSETQ come from the germline V gene. CDR3 DNA: TGCGCCAGCAGCTCGACTAGCGGGGGGAATAATGAGCAGTTCTTC. This encodes CASSSTSGGNNEQFF.

This clonotype has only a few counts. The V call is TRBV7-2, the J call TRBJ1-6, with 12 bases aligning to TRBD1. Germline loops: CDR1 SGHTA, CDR2 FQGNSA. CDR3 length equals 18 residues. Trimming at V came to 4 bases and at J to 2 bases, leaving 6 bases not matched to a gene. As DNA, the CDR3 is TGTGCCAGCAGCTGGGACAGGGGGCAGATAGCCTATAATTCACCCCTCCACTTT. This encodes CASSWDRGQIAYNSPLHF.

A few counts support this clonotype. This rearrangement joins TRBV12-3 or TRBV12-4 to TRBJ1-1; 8 bases line up with TRBD1. V shed 6 bases and J 4 bases; nucleotides not matched to a gene: 7. This CDR3 has 14 residues. The CDR3 sequence is CASSRQGFRTEAFF. The CDR3 nucleotides read TGTGCCAGCAGCCGACAGGGGTTTCGCACTGAAGCTTTCTTT.

The sample holds a few counts of this clonotype. The V call is TRBV6-2 or TRBV6-3, the J call TRBJ1-2, with D unresolved. Germline CDR1 MNHEY, CDR2 SVGEGT. CDR3 length equals 13 residues. Trimming left V 2 bases short and J 4 bases short, with 8 bases between. CDR3 sequence reads: CASSYAGLYGYTF. The CDR3 DNA sequence: TGTGCCAGCAGTTACGCGGGCCTCTATGGCTACACCTTC.

V usage is TRBV20-1 and J usage is TRBJ2-3, with 8 bases fitting TRBD2. The CDR3 is made up of 14 amino acids. Germline CDR1 and CDR2: DFQATT and SNEGSKA (reference sequence). V shed 6 bases, J shed 6 bases, and the junction held 11 bases outside the gene matches. The CDR3 spells CSAQNSGASDTQYF. DNA of the CDR3: TGCAGTGCCCAAAATAGCGGGGCCTCCGATACGCAGTATTTT.

This clonotype was seen a few times. The chain recombines TRBV4-1 with TRBJ1-4; D unclear. The CDR3 is 19 amino acids. V was cut by 0 bases and J by 0 bases, with 17 bases left in between. CDR1 is MGHRA and CDR2 is YSYEKL in the germline V gene. The CDR3 nucleotides read TGCGCCAGCAGCCAAGATTTTTTGGCAGGTCTAGCAACTAATGAAAAACTGTTTTTT. It codes for CASSQDFLAGLATNEKLFF.

The chain employs TRBV6-6 and TRBJ1-3; possible D gene TRBD1, 5 bases. Germline V lookup: CDR1 MNHNY, CDR2 SVGAGI (reference sequence). The CDR3 runs 15 residues. V was clipped by 11 bases and J by 1 base, with 18 bases between them. The CDR3 region is CAGARGFASGNTIYF. The CDR3 coding sequence is TGTGCCGGGGCGAGGGGCTTCGCTTCTGGAAACACCATATATTTT.

This clonotype has only a few counts. CDR3 nucleotide sequence: TGTGCCAGCAGAACAGAGGGAAGTGGCTACACCTTC. It specifies CASRTEGSGYTF. This sequence joins TRBV2 and TRBJ1-2; no reliable D call. V lost 6 bases, J lost 7 bases, and 12 bases lay in between. CDR3 length: 12 amino acids. Germline V gene lookup returns CDR1 SNHLY and CDR2 FYNNEI.

This clonotype was counted at least ten times. CDR3 coding DNA: TGCGCCAGCAGCTTGCAGGGGAATGGGCCCCAGCATTTT. Amino acids: CASSLQGNGPQHF. V gene TRBV5-1 combines with J gene TRBJ1-5, with D possibly being TRBD1 (6 bases). Trimming removed 1 base at V and 9 bases at J, with 11 bases between. Germline CDR1 reads SGHRS; CDR2 reads YFSETQ. The CDR3 is made up of 13 amino acids.

The V gene is TRBV5-5, the J gene TRBJ1-1, with D uncertain. CDR1 and CDR2 from the germline V gene are SGHKS and YYEKEE (reference sequence). Trimming pared 6 bases from V and 1 base from J, leaving 10 bases between. This CDR3 is built from 13 residues. CDR3 loop: CASTRRENTEAFF. The CDR3 nucleotides read TGTGCCAGCACCCGAAGAGAGAACACTGAAGCTTTCTTT.

This clonotype was observed a few times. The chain recombines TRBV29-1 with TRBJ2-3; D is possibly TRBD1 or TRBD2 (5 bases each). V dropped 4 bases and J dropped 4 bases, with 12 bases sitting between them. The germline V gene has CDR1 SQVTM and CDR2 ANQGSEA. The CDR3 is 13 amino acids. Here the CDR3 DNA reads TGCAGCGTTGTAGTCGGGACCGCAGATACGCAGTATTTT. Its translation is CSVVVGTADTQYF.

Many counts were recorded for this clonotype. The chain links TRBV29-1 to TRBJ2-5; a possible D gene is TRBD1 (5 bases). Germline-derived CDR1 and CDR2 are SQVTM and ANQGSEA. Between the trimmed V and J ends, which lost 3 bases and 4 bases, there was a span of 18 bases. The CDR3 loop spans 15 amino acids. Here the CDR3 DNA reads TGCAGCGTTGAGCAGGGCCCCTTATGGGGAGAGACCCAGTACTTC. This sequence encodes CSVEQGPLWGETQYF.

This clonotype has a handful of counts. The chain links TRBV6-5 to TRBJ1-2, with D possibly TRBD1 on 5 matching bases. Germline V gene sequence: CDR1 MNHEY, CDR2 SVGAGI. This CDR3 has 12 amino acids. The V and J ends lost 4 bases and 6 bases respectively, with 9 bases between them. The CDR3 here is CASSWQGDGYTF. CDR3 coding DNA: TGTGCCAGCAGTTGGCAGGGTGATGGCTACACCTTC.

The rearrangement uses TRBV5-5 and TRBJ2-5; 14 bases are shared with TRBD2. In germline, CDR1 is SGHKS, CDR2 YYEKEE (reference sequence). The J segment lost 0 bases and the V segment lost 4 bases, leaving 5 bases of the junction unmatched. CDR3 size: 17 residues. This CDR3 is CASSLGLAGGHQETQYF. The CDR3 nucleotides read TGTGCCAGCAGCCTAGGACTAGCGGGGGGCCACCAAGAGACCCAGTACTTC.

This clonotype was detected only a few times. CDR3 bases: TGTGCCAGCAGCTTAGGGCACTCCTTCTCTGGGGCCAACGTCCTGACTTTC. It translates to CASSLGHSFSGANVLTF. The V gene is TRBV7-9, the J gene TRBJ2-6; D is unresolved. The V gene's germline CDR1 is SEHNR and CDR2 FQNEAQ (reference sequence). CDR3 length equals 17 residues. Trimming pared 1 base from V and 0 bases from J, leaving 10 bases between. Filled out from reference TRBV7-9 and TRBJ2-6, the complete variable domain reads DTGVSQNPRHKITKRGQNVTFRCDPISEHNRLYWYRQTLGQGPEFLTYFQNEAQLEKSRLLSDRFSAERPKGSFSTLEIQRTEQGDSAMYLCASSLGHSFSGANVLTFGAGSRLTVL.

The chain carries TRBV15 and TRBJ2-3; 11 bases are shared with TRBD2. V shed 0 bases and J 4 bases; nucleotides not matched to a gene: 9. CDR1 is LNHNV and CDR2 is YYDKDF in the germline V gene (reference sequence). This CDR3 has 18 residues. The CDR3 is CATSRDIAGGLIADTQYF. Written as DNA, the CDR3 is TGTGCCACCAGCAGAGATATAGCGGGGGGGCTTATCGCAGATACGCAGTATTTT.

The chain has TRBV7-2 and TRBJ1-2; D is uncertain. CDR3 length: 14 amino acids. V lost 4 bases and J 8 bases, leaving 17 bases between the germline ends. CDR1 and CDR2 (germline): SGHTA, FQGNSA. CDR3 coding DNA: TGTGCCAGCAGCTGGATAGACCCCACTCGGGGCTACACCTTC. It yields the protein CASSWIDPTRGYTF. Full variable domain (rest looked up from reference TRBV7-2 and TRBJ1-2): GAGVSQSPSNKVTEKGKDVELRCDPISGHTALYWYRQSLGQGLEFLIYFQGNSAPDKSGLPSDRFSAERTGGSVSTLTIQRTQQEDSAVYLCASSWIDPTRGYTFGSGTRLTVV.

This clonotype was counted only a few times. The V gene is TRBV6-5, the J gene TRBJ2-4; a possible D gene is TRBD1 (7 bases). The CDR3 extends over 17 amino acids. Trimming pared 7 bases from V and 0 bases from J, leaving 19 bases between. Per the germline V gene, CDR1 is MNHEY and CDR2 is SVGAGI. For the CDR3, the DNA is TGTGCCAGCACCGGACTTTCAGGGGGGCTAGCCAAAAACATTCAGTACTTC. Its translation is CASTGLSGGLAKNIQYF.

V gene TRBV5-1 combines with J gene TRBJ1-1; D ambiguous. There are 15 residues in the CDR3. V lost 0 bases to trimming and J lost 0 bases, with 9 bases between them. The germline V gene encodes CDR1 SGHRS and CDR2 YFSETQ. The CDR3 is CASSLGAGLNTEAFF. CDR3 DNA sequence: TGCGCCAGCAGCTTGGGGGCTGGGCTGAACACTGAAGCTTTCTTT.

This clonotype was seen only a few times. This chain joins TRBV4-1 and TRBJ2-7; D not certain. This CDR3 is 15 amino acids long. Trimming removed 0 bases from V and 3 bases from J, with 12 bases in between. In germline, CDR1 is MGHRA, CDR2 YSYEKL. Here the CDR3 reads CASSQDLRQLYEQYF. The CDR3 nucleotides read TGCGCCAGCAGCCAAGATCTGAGACAACTCTACGAGCAGTACTTC.

This chain connects TRBV5-1 to TRBJ2-2; 7 nucleotides line up with TRBD1. Trimming cost V 2 bases and J 6 bases; bases outside gene matches: 7. Germline-derived CDR1 and CDR2 are SGHRS and YFSETQ. The CDR3 is 15 amino acids. The CDR3 protein is CASSFPGQAPGELFF. CDR3 bases: TGCGCCAGCAGCTTTCCCGGACAGGCCCCCGGGGAGCTGTTTTTT.

This chain joins TRBV12-3 or TRBV12-4 and TRBJ1-2; 8 nucleotides line up with TRBD1. V dropped 3 bases and J dropped 6; count of bases not matched to a gene: 6. The CDR3 loop spans 14 amino acids. CDR3 nucleotides: TGTGCCAGCAGTTTCGACAGGGGAATCAATGGCTACACCTTC. Translated: CASSFDRGINGYTF.